One sample yielded the 32 T cell receptor beta chains listed below, sequenced in a study of T cell responses to AZD1222 COVID-19 vaccine. The repertoire was sequenced with immunoSEQ multiplex PCR; TCRdb's copy has only in-frame clones and lacks some. The sample lists 110,000 to 150,000 clones; approximately 90% were seen once. Sequencing used peripheral blood, obtained 28 days after the second AZD1222 dose. The receptors were sampled from an adult who received the AZD1222 COVID-19 vaccine.

CDR3: CASSLDSSTDTQYF. The CDR3 bases are TGCGCCAGCAGCTTAGACTCGAGCACAGATACGCAGTATTTT. The chain joins TRBV5-1 to TRBJ2-3, with D hard to call. CDR3 size: 14 residues. The V end was cut by 2 bases, the J end by 0 bases, with 7 bases between. Germline-derived CDR1 and CDR2 are SGHRS and YFSETQ. The full variable domain, with the rest looked up from reference TRBV5-1 and TRBJ2-3, is KAGVTQTPRYLIKTRGQQVTLSCSPISGHRSVSWYQQTPGQGLQFLFEYFSETQRNKGNFPGRFSGRQFSNSRSEMNVSTLELGDSALYLCASSLDSSTDTQYFGPGTRLTVL.

This chain connects TRBV27 to TRBJ1-5; D is unclear. V was clipped by 6 bases and J by 9 bases, with 12 bases between them. The CDR3 runs 12 residues. Germline CDR1 MNHEY, CDR2 SMNVEV (reference sequence). CDR3 loop: CASSHPVGPQHF. Here the CDR3 DNA reads TGTGCCAGCAGCCACCCCGTTGGGCCCCAGCATTTT.

The gene calls are TRBV30 and TRBJ1-5; TRBD1 is a possible D gene (6 bases). CDR1 is GTSNPN and CDR2 is SVGIG in the germline V gene (reference sequence). Trimming cost V 2 bases and J 4 bases, with 15 bases left between them. This CDR3 contains 15 residues. CDR3 nucleotide sequence: TGTGCCTGGAGTTCGCGGGGGCTAACAAATCAGCCCCAGCATTTT. It codes for CAWSSRGLTNQPQHF.

The V gene is TRBV7-2, the J gene TRBJ1-1; TRBD1 aligns across 7 bases. CDR3 size: 14 residues. The germline gives CDR1 SGHTA, CDR2 FQGNSA. The V segment lost 5 bases and the J segment 8 bases; nucleotides outside the gene matches: 11. As DNA, the CDR3 is TGTGCCAGCAGCCCCCAGACAGGGTTTGAGGAAGCTTTCTTT. Translating gives CASSPQTGFEEAFF.

The V call is TRBV15, the J call TRBJ2-2; 7 bases are a match to TRBD2. The CDR3 has 18 amino acids. Looked up from germline, CDR1 is LNHNV and CDR2 is YYDKDF (reference sequence). V trimming: 0 bases; J trimming: 2 bases; junction bases outside the gene matches: 9. The CDR3, as DNA: TGTGCCACCAGCAGAGAGCCCATGGCTAGCGGAAACACCGGGGAGCTGTTTTTT. This translates into CATSREPMASGNTGELFF.

This chain connects TRBV19 to TRBJ1-3; TRBD1 aligns across 9 bases. The CDR3 is 15 amino acids. Germline loops: CDR1 LNHDA, CDR2 SQIVND (reference sequence). V lost 5 bases and J lost 8; bases outside the gene matches: 10. CDR3 bases: TGTGCCAGTAGTTCCGCCGGACAGGGGACCCACACCATATATTTT. Amino acid sequence: CASSSAGQGTHTIYF.

This chain links TRBV18 with TRBJ2-1, with 7 positions matching TRBD1. Germline values: CDR1 KGHSH, CDR2 LQKENI. Losses at the gene ends were 5 bases for V and 9 bases for J; bases not matched to a gene: 22. The CDR3 covers 18 residues. CDR3: CASSFRAITGELRREQFF. CDR3 sequence (DNA): TGTGCCAGCTCATTTAGGGCGATTACAGGGGAACTCAGACGTGAGCAGTTCTTC.

The chain combines TRBV18 with TRBJ2-2; D is possibly TRBD2 (6 bases). The CDR3 sequence is 16 residues long. Germline V CDR1 and CDR2: KGHSH, LQKENI. V was trimmed by 2 bases and J by 7 bases, leaving 17 bases between them. Written as DNA, the CDR3 is TGTGCCAGCTCACCAAATTCTCCCAGGAGGGACGGGGAGCTGTTTTTT. Its protein product is CASSPNSPRRDGELFF.

This clone has only one observation. The rearrangement links TRBV10-1 to TRBJ2-2; 8 bases align to TRBD2. V was pared by 3 bases and J by 5 bases, with 17 bases of the junction left unmatched. This CDR3 region has 19 residues. CDR1 is WNHNN, CDR2 SYGVQD, per germline (reference sequence). The CDR3 reads CASSDLRVLPSGGTGELFF. The CDR3 nucleotides are TGCGCCAGCAGTGACCTGAGGGTTCTACCATCGGGAGGGACCGGGGAGCTGTTTTTT.

The rearrangement uses TRBV19 and TRBJ2-1; 12 bases map to TRBD2. From germline, CDR1 is LNHDA and CDR2 SQIVND (reference sequence). Unmatched junction bases numbered 6, after V lost 4 bases and J lost 2 bases. This CDR3 spans 17 amino acids. DNA of the CDR3: TGTGCCAGTAGTAAATATCCTAGCGGGAGGGCCTACAATGAGCAGTTCTTC. Residues: CASSKYPSGRAYNEQFF.

This clone appeared a few times. J is TRBJ2-1 and V is TRBV5-1; 8 positions match TRBD1. V gave up 4 bases and J gave up 5 bases; unmatched junction bases: 2. The CDR3 is 13 residues long. Germline V gives CDR1 SGHRS, CDR2 YFSETQ. The chain's CDR3 is CASSHRGDNEQFF. In DNA form, the CDR3 reads TGCGCCAGCAGCCACAGGGGGGACAATGAGCAGTTCTTC.

This chain connects TRBV3-1 (or the pseudogene TRBV3-2) to TRBJ1-5, with 8 bases lining up with TRBD1. The ends lost 3 bases at V and 3 bases at J; junction bases unmatched: 4. The CDR3 extends over 15 amino acids. Germline assignment: CDR1 LGHDT and CDR2 YNNKEL (reference sequence). In DNA form, the CDR3 reads TGTGCCAGCAGCCAGACAGGGGATTACAATCAGCCCCAGCATTTT. Protein product: CASSQTGDYNQPQHF.

V is TRBV7-2 and J is TRBJ1-4, with 7 bases that match TRBD1. Germline V CDR1 and CDR2: SGHTA, FQGNSA. The CDR3 totals 14 residues. V trimming: 5 bases; J trimming: 5 bases; junction bases outside the gene matches: 5. CDR3 residues: CASSTGAANEKLFF. The CDR3 bases are TGTGCCAGCAGCACAGGGGCGGCAAATGAAAAACTGTTTTTT.

The chain links TRBV7-2 to TRBJ1-5; 9 bases match TRBD1. This CDR3 comprises 16 residues. Germline V gene sequence: CDR1 SGHTA, CDR2 FQGNSA. V dropped 6 bases and J dropped 1; count of bases not matched to a gene: 7. The CDR3 nucleotides are TGTGCCAGCAGTTCCCCCGGGACAGGGAGCAATCAGCCCCAGCATTTT. It codes for CASSSPGTGSNQPQHF. Looking up the rest from reference TRBV7-2 and TRBJ1-5 gives the full variable domain: GAGVSQSPSNKVTEKGKDVELRCDPISGHTALYWYRQSLGQGLEFLIYFQGNSAPDKSGLPSDRFSAERTGGSVSTLTIQRTQQEDSAVYLCASSSPGTGSNQPQHFGDGTRLSIL.

V and J are TRBV19 and TRBJ1-1, with D uncertain. The CDR3 is 15 residues long. Germline CDR1 LNHDA, CDR2 SQIVND (reference sequence). V was clipped by 9 bases and J by 2 bases, with 19 bases between them. The CDR3 DNA reads as TGTGCCAGCAGCAGAGGTTCCCAACGAAACACTGAAGCTTTCTTT. Amino acid sequence: CASSRGSQRNTEAFF.

This chain connects TRBV19 to TRBJ1-5, with D possibly matching TRBD1 (5 bases). The V end was cut by 3 bases, the J end by 4 bases, with 13 bases between. CDR1 is LNHDA and CDR2 is SQIVND in the germline V gene (reference sequence). CDR3 length: 15 amino acids. The CDR3 loop is CASSIQGKGNQPQHF. The CDR3 nucleotides are TGTGCCAGTAGTATTCAGGGAAAGGGGAATCAGCCCCAGCATTTT.

The chain couples TRBV12-3 or TRBV12-4 to TRBJ1-1, with D unclear. The CDR3 totals 13 residues. Deletions cut 5 bases from V and 10 bases from J, with 17 bases between. CDR3 residues: CASSPTGPKGAFF. The CDR3 region has the DNA TGTGCCAGCAGTCCGACCGGACCCAAAGGAGCTTTCTTT.

This clone was counted only a few times. The rearrangement joins TRBV5-8 to TRBJ1-5; no clear D gene. CDR1 SGHTS and CDR2 YDEGEE come from the germline V gene. V was pared by 6 bases and J by 4 bases, with 11 bases between. The CDR3 covers 13 residues. The CDR3 spells CASTLGLNQPQHF. The CDR3 DNA sequence: TGTGCCAGCACCCTAGGCCTGAATCAGCCCCAGCATTTT.

The J gene is TRBJ2-1, the V gene TRBV7-9; TRBD2 might be the D (5 bases). From germline, CDR1 is SEHNR and CDR2 FQNEAQ (reference sequence). CDR3 length: 17 residues. The V end was cut by 1 base, the J end by 0 bases, with 13 bases between. CDR3 nucleotide sequence: TGTGCCAGCAGCTTAGGTCTAGCCGCAAGCTCCTACAATGAGCAGTTCTTC. Translation: CASSLGLAASSYNEQFF.

This rearrangement joins TRBV5-1 to TRBJ2-5; TRBD1 aligns across 7 bases. Looked up from germline, CDR1 is SGHRS and CDR2 is YFSETQ. This CDR3 is 15 amino acids long. The V segment lost 0 bases and the J segment 1 base; nucleotides outside the gene matches: 3. CDR3 amino acids: CASSLGTGPQETQYF. The CDR3, as DNA: TGCGCCAGCAGCTTGGGGACAGGACCCCAAGAGACCCAGTACTTC.

The rearrangement links TRBV7-3 to TRBJ2-3; D not resolved. Trimming shortened V by 2 bases and J by 4 bases, and 19 bases separated the two germline ends. This CDR3 has 17 residues. The germline CDR1 and CDR2 sequences are SGHTA and FQGTGA. The CDR3 region is CASSLAPTIIGADTQYF. The DNA for the CDR3 is TGTGCCAGCAGCTTAGCCCCAACTATTATCGGCGCAGATACGCAGTATTTT.

The rearrangement joins TRBV3-1 (or the pseudogene TRBV3-2) to TRBJ1-6, with 9 bases fitting TRBD1. V lost 4 bases, J lost 10 bases, and 14 bases stayed unmatched. The CDR3 totals 17 residues. CDR1 is LGHDT and CDR2 is YNNKEL in the germline V gene (reference sequence). The CDR3 loop is CASSPHRSGTGRSPLHF. Here the CDR3 DNA reads TGTGCCAGCAGCCCGCACCGATCGGGGACAGGGCGGTCACCCCTCCACTTT.

The chain recombines TRBV5-6 with TRBJ2-1; D gene unclear. CDR3 length: 14 residues. Germline-derived CDR1 and CDR2 are SGHDT and YYEEEE. V lost 4 bases and J lost 4, with 12 bases in between. CDR3 sequence reads: CASSQIDQYNEQFF. The CDR3 DNA reads as TGTGCCAGCAGCCAAATTGACCAGTACAATGAGCAGTTCTTC.

Worth noting for this clone: One junction end does not reproduce the germline sequence, and a read error may be involved. The V and J genes are TRBV7-7 and TRBJ2-7; weak D call: TRBD2 (5 bases). The CDR3 spans 18 residues. Germline assignment: CDR1 SSHAT and CDR2 FNYEAQ (reference sequence). This chain's CDR3 is CASSLAPSRAGETYEQYF. The CDR3 DNA reads TGTGCTAGCAGCTTAGCCCCCTCGCGGGCGGGCGAAACCTACGAGCAGTACTTC. Together with reference TRBV7-7 and TRBJ2-7, the CDR3 gives the full variable domain: GAGVSQSPRYKVTKRGQDVTLRCDPISSHATLYWYQQALGQGPEFLTYFNYEAQPDKSGLPSDRFSAERPEGSISTLTIQRTEQRDSAMYRCASSLAPSRAGETYEQYFGPGTRLTVT.

The V and J genes are TRBV29-1 and TRBJ2-1, with D possibly being TRBD1 (6 bases). CDR1 SQVTM and CDR2 ANQGSEA come from the germline V gene. This CDR3 is 11 amino acids long. Trimming took off 4 bases at V and 8 bases at J, with 9 bases between the two ends. The CDR3 spells CSVVGAHEQFF. The DNA of the CDR3 is TGCAGCGTTGTGGGGGCTCATGAGCAGTTCTTC.

The rearrangement links TRBV10-2 to TRBJ2-5, with D maybe TRBD1 (6 bases). The germline CDR1 and CDR2 sequences are WSHSY and SAAADI. The CDR3 is made up of 13 amino acids. Trimming removed 5 bases from V and 3 bases from J, with 10 bases in between. CDR3 residues: CASSPWTEETQYF. The CDR3 DNA reads TGCGCCAGCAGTCCCTGGACAGAAGAGACCCAGTACTTC.

The rearrangement joins TRBV28 to TRBJ2-3; D is unclear. Per germline, CDR1 MDHEN and CDR2 SYDVKM. Trimming removed 3 bases at V and 0 bases at J, with 10 bases between. This CDR3 comprises 15 residues. This chain's CDR3 is CASSLVRLSTDTQYF. The CDR3 nucleotides read TGTGCCAGCAGTTTGGTCAGATTAAGCACAGATACGCAGTATTTT.

The rearrangement joins TRBV27 to TRBJ1-5; the D is unclear. With 11 bases removed from V and 4 bases from J, the gap between germline ends came to 21 bases. This CDR3 has 15 amino acids. The germline gives CDR1 MNHEY, CDR2 SMNVEV (reference sequence). CDR3: CASRRAWTGNQPQHF. DNA of the CDR3: TGTGCCTCTCGTCGGGCATGGACGGGAAATCAGCCCCAGCATTTT.

This chain connects TRBV30 to TRBJ2-3; the match to TRBD2 covers 11 bases. Germline CDR1 GTSNPN, CDR2 SVGIG (reference sequence). V lost 6 bases to trimming and J lost 8 bases; unmatched junction nucleotides: 7. The CDR3 loop spans 13 amino acids. In DNA form, the CDR3 reads TGTGCCTGTAGCGGGGGGGCCGAGGGTACGCAGTATTTT. Protein sequence: CACSGGAEGTQYF.

The J gene is TRBJ2-5, the V gene TRBV24-1; 9 bases line up with TRBD1. CDR3 length: 16 residues. Germline lookup yields CDR1 KGHDR and CDR2 SFDVKD. Unmatched junction bases numbered 9, after V lost 3 bases and J lost 5 bases. The DNA for the CDR3 is TGTGCCACCAGTGATGCGACAGGGGGTATGGTGGAGACCCAGTACTTC. Protein product: CATSDATGGMVETQYF.

The chain uses TRBV7-2 and TRBJ1-2, with 8 bases that match TRBD1. Germline-derived CDR1 and CDR2 are SGHTA and FQGNSA. The CDR3 length is 15 residues. The ends lost 4 bases at V and 2 bases at J; junction bases unmatched: 6. CDR3 residues: CASSSEPGGNYGYTF. The CDR3 coding sequence is TGTGCCAGCAGCTCAGAGCCAGGGGGCAACTATGGCTACACCTTC.

The rearrangement uses TRBV7-9 and TRBJ2-1; D not certain. Trimming took 6 bases from V and 5 from J, leaving 5 bases between them. Germline CDR1 is SEHNR and CDR2 is FQNEAQ (reference sequence). This CDR3 is 11 amino acids long. CDR3 in amino acids: CASSLDNEQFF. Written as DNA, the CDR3 is TGTGCCAGCAGTCTTGACAATGAGCAGTTCTTC.